The 11 T cell receptor beta chains reported below all come from one sample, sequenced in a study of CD8 T cells in ankylosing spondylitis. Antigens for these TCRs are unknown. Study-level findings and limits: Blood from ankylosing spondylitis patients appeared to carry a characteristic roughly 8-variant TCR beta motif.

MiXCR, applied by TCRdb to the 5' RACE reads, yields one record per CDR3 protein. The table records under 450,000 distinct CDR3 sequences, over 15% of them present only once. The sequenced material came from blood, either unsorted or a sorted T cell fraction (not recorded which). The receptors come from a male donor with ankylosing spondylitis.

This clonotype was seen many times. V and J are TRBV12-3 or TRBV12-4 and TRBJ2-3, with 9 bases that match TRBD2. This CDR3 comprises 16 residues. J lost 6 bases, V lost 3 bases, and 10 bases had no gene match. Here the CDR3 DNA reads TGTGCCAGCAGTTTTGGCCTAGCGGGGCGGGTCGATACGCAGTATTTT. It is translated as CASSFGLAGRVDTQYF.

The V gene is TRBV2, the J gene TRBJ2-4; D is unclear. Deletions cut 5 bases from V and 6 bases from J, with 14 bases between. CDR3 length: 14 amino acids. From germline, CDR1 is SNHLY and CDR2 FYNNEI. CDR3: CASSPAYELNIQYF. DNA for the CDR3: TGTGCCAGCAGTCCCGCGTATGAGTTAAACATTCAGTACTTC.

This sequence joins TRBV27 and TRBJ1-2, with D tentatively TRBD1 (6 bases). Germline assignment: CDR1 MNHEY and CDR2 SMNVEV (reference sequence). The germline V and J ends were trimmed by 5 bases and 8 bases, with 18 bases remaining between them. The CDR3 runs to 14 residues. CDR3 loop: CASSGGTKNRGYTF. DNA of the CDR3: TGTGCCAGCAGTGGGGGGACAAAAAACAGGGGCTACACCTTC.

This sequence joins TRBV6-5 and TRBJ2-2, with TRBD2 matching over 8 bases. Trimming at V came to 3 bases and at J to 3 bases, leaving 9 bases not matched to a gene. The CDR3 loop spans 17 amino acids. Germline CDR1 is MNHEY and CDR2 is SVGAGI. The CDR3: CASSYPGRGGDTGELFF. The CDR3 DNA follows: TGTGCCAGCAGTTATCCCGGTCGGGGGGGGGACACCGGGGAGCTGTTTTTT.

The rearrangement joins TRBV9 to TRBJ1-1; maybe TRBD1 (5 bases). The V end lost 4 bases, the J end lost 2 bases, and 12 bases lay between the germline ends. The CDR3 totals 14 residues. Germline V gene lookup returns CDR1 SGDLS and CDR2 YYNGEE. CDR3 nucleotide sequence: TGTGCCAGCAGCTTCACCCAGGGAAACACTGAAGCTTTCTTT. It is translated as CASSFTQGNTEAFF.

This clonotype was counted at least ten times. The chain couples TRBV7-8 to TRBJ1-1, with 9 bases aligning to TRBD1. This CDR3 is built from 19 residues. Germline CDR1 and CDR2: SGHVS and FQNEAQ. The trim removed 4 bases at V and 5 bases at J, leaving 20 bases unmatched. For the CDR3, the DNA is TGTGCCAGCAGCTCCCGATCCCCGGGACAGGGATTCCGGGGGACTGAAGCTTTCTTT. Residues: CASSSRSPGQGFRGTEAFF. The whole variable domain, filled in from reference TRBV7-8 and TRBJ1-1, reads GAGVSQSPRYKVAKRGQDVALRCDPISGHVSLFWYQQALGQGPEFLTYFQNEAQLDKSGLPSDRFFAERPEGSVSTLKIQRTQQEDSAVYLCASSSRSPGQGFRGTEAFFGQGTRLTVV.

Many counts were recorded for this clonotype. V is TRBV5-1 and J is TRBJ2-1; 9 bases fit TRBD1. Trimming took 1 base from V and 7 from J; bases not matched to a gene: 15. CDR1 SGHRS and CDR2 YFSETQ come from the germline V gene. The CDR3 has 18 residues. The DNA of the CDR3 is TGCGCCAGCAGCTTGCTGCCAACAGGGGACAGGGCAACAAATGAGCAGTTCTTC. Amino acids: CASSLLPTGDRATNEQFF.

This clonotype was detected ten times or more. The chain recombines TRBV5-1 with TRBJ2-3; TRBD1 aligns across 7 bases. The CDR3 is made up of 14 amino acids. Germline V gene sequence: CDR1 SGHRS, CDR2 YFSETQ. The ends lost 4 bases at V and 2 bases at J; junction bases unmatched: 4. The CDR3 protein is CASSPGQNTDTQYF. The CDR3 bases are TGCGCCAGCAGCCCGGGACAGAACACAGATACGCAGTATTTT.

The genes are TRBV14 and TRBJ2-3; D possibly matches TRBD1 or TRBD2 (5 bases each). The V gene's germline CDR1 is SGHDN and CDR2 FVKESK. The V end was cut by 1 base, the J end by 1 base, with 12 bases between. This CDR3 contains 16 residues. This CDR3 reads CASSQVAGSRTDTQYF. The CDR3 coding sequence is TGTGCCAGCAGCCAAGTGGCAGGGAGTCGCACAGATACGCAGTATTTT. The variable domain in full, completed from reference TRBV14 and TRBJ2-3, reads EAGVTQFPSHSVIEKGQTVTLRCDPISGHDNLYWYRRVMGKEIKFLLHFVKESKQDESGMPNNRFLAERTGGTYSTLKVQPAELEDSGVYFCASSQVAGSRTDTQYFGPGTRLTVL.

In this sample, this clonotype turned up a few times. This sequence joins TRBV7-9 and TRBJ2-1, with 7 bases matching TRBD2. Unmatched junction bases numbered 10, after V lost 0 bases and J lost 8 bases. The V gene's germline CDR1 is SEHNR and CDR2 FQNEAQ (reference sequence). The CDR3 totals 16 residues. CDR3 nucleotides: TGTGCCAGCAGCTTAGCGGCCAGCGGGATGATCGATGAGCAGTTCTTC. This codes for CASSLAASGMIDEQFF.

This clonotype came up many times. The rearrangement links TRBV6-5 to TRBJ1-1; 11 nucleotides match TRBD1. The CDR3 contains 14 residues. Per the germline V gene, CDR1 is MNHEY and CDR2 is SVGAGI. V was clipped by 2 bases and J by 6 bases; unmatched bases: 2. The DNA of the CDR3 is TGTGCCAGCAGTTACGGACAGGGGGCAGCTGAAGCTTTCTTT. Residues: CASSYGQGAAEAFF.